This is a list of T cell receptor beta chains from one sample in a study of cytomegalovirus exposure and HLA in healthy donors. Assay used: immunoSEQ multiplex PCR; TCRdb lists only in-frame clones, some missing. The data show about 260,000 clones, with less than 95% seen just once and approximately 3.1% held by the top ten. The sample was PBMCs. These TCRs come from a woman aged 25-40 years in good health and CMV-seronegative. Both conserved end residues are part of each CDR3. A D gene is named only where the DNA matches it firmly. For some rows the clone size is stated as once, few or many, or as a class when expanded; others skip it.

cdr3_aa cdr3_nt clone_size v_call d_call j_call
CASSFGDNEQFF TGTGCCAGCAGTTTCGGGGACAATGAGCAGTTCTTC - TRBV27 - TRBJ2-1
CAISPGQAIYEQYF TGTGCCATCAGTCCGGGACAGGCAATTTACGAGCAGTACTTC - TRBV10-3 TRBD1 TRBJ2-7
CASSPGLAGATQYF TGTGCCAGCAGTCCCGGACTAGCGGGAGCGACCCAGTACTTC - TRBV7-3 TRBD2 TRBJ2-5
CASSPTTSYNEQFF TGTGCCAGCAGCCCCACTACTTCCTACAATGAGCAGTTCTTC - TRBV27 - TRBJ2-1
CASTEQAIVTTDTQYF TGTGCCAGCACCGAACAAGCGATCGTAACCACAGATACGCAGTATTTT - TRBV9 - TRBJ2-3
CASSVDPRSFDEQFF TGTGCCAGCAGCGTAGATCCGAGAAGTTTCGATGAGCAGTTCTTC - TRBV9 - TRBJ2-1
CASSPRASGIFYEQYF TGTGCCAGCAGCCCCCGTGCTAGCGGGATCTTCTACGAGCAGTACTTC - TRBV11-3 TRBD2 TRBJ2-7
CASSLTFAGRAPTDTQYF TGTGCCAGCAGCTTAACGTTTGCAGGGAGAGCCCCCACAGATACGCAGTATTTT - TRBV7-3 - TRBJ2-3
CASSLGGRAFWTGELFF TGTGCCAGCAGCTTAGGTGGGAGGGCCTTCTGGACCGGGGAGCTGTTTTTT once TRBV11-2 TRBD2 TRBJ2-2
CASGLEASGSWYNEQFF TGTGCTAGTGGTTTGGAGGCTAGCGGGAGTTGGTACAATGAGCAGTTCTTC - TRBV12-5 TRBD2 TRBJ2-1
CSVELTAAYEQYF TGCAGCGTTGAACTAACAGCGGCCTACGAGCAGTACTTC - TRBV29-1 - TRBJ2-7
CASSFGRDRAGIAGGPETQYF TGTGCCAGCAGCTTTGGTAGGGACAGGGCAGGGATAGCGGGAGGGCCGGAGACCCAGTACTTC - TRBV12-1 - TRBJ2-5
CSVEDLGMSDLRGYTF TGCAGCGTTGAAGATCTGGGTATGAGTGATCTGAGAGGCTACACCTTC - TRBV29-1 - TRBJ1-2
CASCTTDRDNYEQYF TGCGCCAGCTGTACGACGGACAGGGACAACTACGAGCAGTACTTC - TRBV23-1 TRBD1 TRBJ2-7
CASSLPSGIAGELFF TGTGCCAGCAGTCTTCCTAGCGGGATCGCCGGGGAGCTGTTTTTT - TRBV2 TRBD2 TRBJ2-2
CASGLPPAGQYEQYF TGTGCTAGTGGTTTGCCCCCCGCGGGTCAATACGAGCAGTACTTC - TRBV12-5 - TRBJ2-7
CASSQDMGQGAHEQYF TGCGCCAGCAGCCAAGACATGGGACAGGGGGCCCACGAGCAGTACTTC - TRBV4-1 TRBD1 TRBJ2-7
CASSQPLEGEKLFF TGCGCCAGCAGCCAACCGCTGGAGGGAGAAAAACTGTTTTTT - TRBV4-3 - TRBJ1-4
CASSQDRGTGELFF TGCGCCAGCAGCCAAGATAGAGGGACCGGGGAGCTGTTTTTT - TRBV4-1 - TRBJ2-2
CASSLGAGVGQYF TGTGCCAGCAGCTTAGGGGCAGGGGTGGGGCAGTACTTC - TRBV11-2 - TRBJ2-7